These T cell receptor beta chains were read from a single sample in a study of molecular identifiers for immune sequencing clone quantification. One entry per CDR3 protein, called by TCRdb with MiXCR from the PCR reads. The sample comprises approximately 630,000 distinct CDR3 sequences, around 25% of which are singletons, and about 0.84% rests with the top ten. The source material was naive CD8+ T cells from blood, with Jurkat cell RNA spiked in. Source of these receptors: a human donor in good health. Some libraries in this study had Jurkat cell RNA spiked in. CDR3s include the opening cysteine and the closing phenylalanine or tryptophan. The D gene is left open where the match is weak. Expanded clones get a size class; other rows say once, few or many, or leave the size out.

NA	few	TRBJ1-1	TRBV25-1	CASKGLGDTEAFF	TGTGCCAGCAAGGGTTTGGGTGACACTGAAGCTTTCTTT
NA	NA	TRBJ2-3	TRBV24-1	CATSDGHRVTSTGTQYF	TGTGCCACCAGTGATGGGCACAGGGTAACCAGCACAGGTACGCAGTATTTT
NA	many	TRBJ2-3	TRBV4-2	CASSQELSPDTQYF	TGTGCCAGCAGCCAAGAATTGAGTCCAGATACGCAGTATTTT
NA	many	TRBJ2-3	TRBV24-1	CATSDGVTDTQYF	TGTGCCACCAGTGATGGGGTCACAGATACGCAGTATTTT
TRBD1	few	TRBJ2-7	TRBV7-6	CASSSGQESYEQYF	TGTGCCAGCAGCTCGGGACAGGAGTCCTACGAGCAGTACTTC
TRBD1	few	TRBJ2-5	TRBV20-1	CSATLPGQPTENVPRETQYF	TGCAGTGCTACCCTCCCGGGACAGCCGACCGAGAACGTCCCGAGGGAGACCCAGTACTTC
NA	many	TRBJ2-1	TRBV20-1	CSARESSAFYNEQFF	TGCAGTGCTAGGGAATCTAGCGCCTTCTACAATGAGCAGTTCTTC
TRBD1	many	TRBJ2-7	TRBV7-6	CASSSPGQRYEQYF	TGTGCCAGCAGTTCTCCGGGACAGCGCTACGAGCAGTACTTC
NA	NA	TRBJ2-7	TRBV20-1	CSARDPAGGIYEQYF	TGCAGTGCTAGAGATCCTGCAGGGGGGATCTACGAGCAGTACTTC
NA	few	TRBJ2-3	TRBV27	CASSFAGATDTQYF	TGTGCCAGCAGTTTTGCGGGGGCAACAGATACGCAGTATTTT
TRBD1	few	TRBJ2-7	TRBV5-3	CASSLDPRQGRSYEQYF	TGTGCCAGCAGCTTGGACCCTCGACAGGGCCGCTCCTACGAGCAGTACTTC
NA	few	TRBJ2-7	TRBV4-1	CASSQAGADYEQYF	TGCGCCAGCAGCCAAGCCGGGGCAGACTACGAGCAGTACTTC
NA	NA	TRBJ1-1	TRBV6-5	CASTGPGVNFEAFF	TGTGCCAGCACCGGACCGGGGGTGAACTTTGAAGCTTTCTTT
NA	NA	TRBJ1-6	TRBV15	CATSGSGVSPLHF	TGTGCCACCAGCGGATCAGGAGTATCACCCCTCCACTTT
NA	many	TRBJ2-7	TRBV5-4	CASSPPGLLDEQYF	TGTGCCAGCAGCCCGCCGGGACTTCTGGACGAGCAGTACTTC
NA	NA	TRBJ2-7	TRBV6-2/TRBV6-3	CASSYGFAYEQYF	TGTGCCAGCAGTTATGGATTCGCCTACGAGCAGTACTTC
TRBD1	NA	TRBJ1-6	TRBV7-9	CASSSLDRGGNSPLHF	TGTGCCAGCAGCTCTCTAGACAGGGGAGGCAATTCACCCCTCCACTTT
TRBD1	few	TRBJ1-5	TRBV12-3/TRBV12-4	CASSEGQGARWVQPQHF	TGTGCCAGCAGTGAGGGACAGGGGGCGCGGTGGGTTCAGCCCCAGCATTTT
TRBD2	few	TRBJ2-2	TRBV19	CASSILDSGIGELFF	TGTGCCAGTAGCATATTAGATAGCGGGATCGGGGAGCTGTTTTTT
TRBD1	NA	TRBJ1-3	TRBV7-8	CASSDGTGVSAGNTIYF	TGTGCCAGCAGCGACGGGACAGGGGTTTCAGCTGGAAACACCATATATTTT
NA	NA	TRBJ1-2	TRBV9	CASSVATEGGPLHGYTF	TGTGCCAGCAGCGTAGCTACGGAGGGAGGCCCCCTCCATGGCTACACCTTC
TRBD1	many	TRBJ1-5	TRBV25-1	CASTRGHSNQPQHF	TGTGCCAGCACCAGGGGGCATAGCAATCAGCCCCAGCATTTT
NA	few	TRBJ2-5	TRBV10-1	CASSDRSPNAKTQYF	TGCGCCAGCAGTGATAGAAGCCCCAACGCAAAGACCCAGTACTTC
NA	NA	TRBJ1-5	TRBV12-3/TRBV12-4	CASSLRPDHNQPPHF	TGTGCCAGCAGTTTACGGCCAGATCACAATCAGCCCCCGCATTTT
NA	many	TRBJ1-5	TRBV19	CASSEWTAGNQPQHF	TGTGCCAGTAGTGAATGGACAGCGGGCAATCAGCCCCAGCATTTT
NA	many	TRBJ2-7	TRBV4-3	CASSPTRSRGAYEQYF	TGCGCCAGCAGCCCGACCAGGTCCCGGGGAGCCTACGAGCAGTACTTC
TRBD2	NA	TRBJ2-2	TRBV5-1	CASSLGPAGPNTGGLFF	TGCGCCAGCAGCTTGGGTCCAGCGGGGCCGAACACCGGGGGGCTGTTTTTT
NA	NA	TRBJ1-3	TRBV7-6	CASSPYPRVQGTDGNTIYF	TGTGCCAGCAGCCCCTACCCCCGGGTTCAGGGGACTGATGGAAACACCATATATTTT
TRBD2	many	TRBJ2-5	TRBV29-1	CSGGPGLAGQETQYF	TGCAGCGGTGGACCGGGACTAGCGGGGCAAGAGACCCAGTACTTC
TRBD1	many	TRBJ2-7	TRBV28	CASSFWTGTASFDEQYF	TGTGCCAGCAGTTTCTGGACCGGGACAGCCAGTTTTGACGAGCAGTACTTC
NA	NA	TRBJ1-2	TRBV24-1	CATSDRASNYGYTF	TGTGCCACCAGTGACCGGGCAAGCAACTATGGCTACACCTTC
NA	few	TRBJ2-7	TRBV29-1	CSVVAYEQYF	TGCAGCGTTGTAGCTTACGAGCAGTACTTC
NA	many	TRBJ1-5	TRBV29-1	CSVPTVRMSNQPQHF	TGCAGCGTACCGACAGTAAGGATGAGCAATCAGCCCCAGCATTTT
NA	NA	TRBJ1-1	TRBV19	CASTPEGAIEAFF	TGTGCCAGTACCCCGGAAGGGGCGATAGAAGCTTTCTTT
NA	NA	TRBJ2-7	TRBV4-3	CASSPNVGGELYF	TGCGCCAGCAGCCCCAACGTGGGGGGCGAGCTGTACTTC
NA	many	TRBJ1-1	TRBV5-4	CASSLTGLGLNTEAFF	TGTGCCAGCAGCTTGACAGGGCTAGGCTTGAACACTGAAGCTTTCTTT
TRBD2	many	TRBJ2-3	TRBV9	CASSARSGLAGSDTQYF	TGTGCCAGCAGCGCGCGGTCTGGTCTAGCGGGATCAGATACGCAGTATTTT
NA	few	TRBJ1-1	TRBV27	CASRNMNTEAFF	TGTGCCAGCAGAAACATGAACACTGAAGCTTTCTTT
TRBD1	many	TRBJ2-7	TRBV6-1	CASSVRDSSYEQYF	TGTGCCAGCAGTGTCCGGGACAGCTCCTACGAGCAGTACTTC
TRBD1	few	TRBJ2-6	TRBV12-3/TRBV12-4	CASTTGGVGSGANVLTF	TGTGCCAGCACTACAGGGGGCGTCGGGTCTGGGGCCAACGTCCTGACTTTC
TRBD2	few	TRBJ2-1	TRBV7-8	CATSRIAGEHNEQFF	TGTGCCACCAGCCGAATAGCGGGGGAACACAATGAGCAGTTCTTC
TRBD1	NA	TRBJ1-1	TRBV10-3	CAIARQGGMNTEAFF	TGTGCCATAGCCAGACAGGGAGGCATGAACACTGAAGCTTTCTTT
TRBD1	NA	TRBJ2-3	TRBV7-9	CASSSGQGTNTQYF	TGTGCCAGCAGCTCCGGACAGGGGACGAATACGCAGTATTTT
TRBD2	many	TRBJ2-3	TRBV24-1	CATSDVAGTSENTDTQYF	TGTGCCACCAGTGACGTCGCCGGGACTAGCGAAAACACAGATACGCAGTATTTT
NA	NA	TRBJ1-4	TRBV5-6	CASSLEGTLNPVKLFF	TGTGCCAGCAGCTTGGAAGGGACACTAAACCCAGTAAAACTGTTTTTT
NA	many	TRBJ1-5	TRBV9	CASSVAGGSNQPQHF	TGTGCCAGCAGCGTAGCCGGGGGTAGCAATCAGCCCCAGCATTTT
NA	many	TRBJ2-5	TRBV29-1	CSVAPAGLETQYF	TGCAGCGTTGCTCCCGCGGGGCTAGAGACCCAGTACTTC
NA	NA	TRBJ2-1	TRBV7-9	CASSVVPGTYNEQFF	TGTGCCAGCAGCGTAGTTCCCGGGACCTACAATGAGCAGTTCTTC
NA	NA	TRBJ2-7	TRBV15	CATSGGLSGYEQYF	TGTGCCACCAGCGGGGGACTTTCTGGCTACGAGCAGTACTTC
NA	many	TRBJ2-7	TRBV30	CAWSPGLPVYEQYF	TGTGCCTGGAGCCCGGGACTCCCCGTCTACGAGCAGTACTTC